What follows are 30 T cell receptor beta chains derived from one specimen sequenced in a study of shared clonotypes between healthy human individuals. Clones were sequenced by immunoSEQ multiplex PCR, and TCRdb holds only the in-frame ones, with some missing. The table includes 950,000 to 1,200,000 clones, around 77% detected once. Sequences were obtained from memory CD4+ T cells from PBMCs. Sample subset: CD45RA-negative fraction. All receptors come from a young man in good health. Some clones in this sample may be carry-over from other donors' samples.

The chain couples TRBV5-1 to TRBJ2-7, with TRBD1 matching over 8 bases. The ends lost 4 bases at V and 2 bases at J; junction bases unmatched: 5. This CDR3 region has 14 residues. The germline V gene encodes CDR1 SGHRS and CDR2 YFSETQ. The CDR3 protein is CASSPVTGAYEQYF. For the CDR3, the DNA is TGCGCCAGCAGCCCGGTGACAGGGGCCTACGAGCAGTACTTC.

The V call is TRBV27, the J call TRBJ2-7, with TRBD1 identical over 7 bases. J lost 0 bases, V lost 10 bases, and 6 bases had no gene match. CDR3 length equals 13 residues. In germline, CDR1 is MNHEY, CDR2 SMNVEV (reference sequence). The DNA of the CDR3 is TGTGCCATCTCGACAGGGCCCTCCTACGAGCAGTACTTC. Its translation: CAISTGPSYEQYF.

The DNA of the CDR3 is TGTGCCAGCAGCTTCCCAGGGGGCGACTATGGCTACACCTTC. Translation gives CASSFPGGDYGYTF. The J gene is TRBJ1-2, the V gene TRBV7-2; TRBD1 matches 8 bases. The CDR3 covers 14 residues. V lost 3 bases and J lost 3; bases outside the gene matches: 3. Germline loops: CDR1 SGHTA, CDR2 FQGNSA.

The chain recombines TRBV4-1 with TRBJ2-5; 7 bases line up with TRBD2. The CDR3 totals 15 residues. The junction had 4 bases not matched to a gene; V was cut back by 3 bases and J by 0 bases. Per germline, CDR1 MGHRA and CDR2 YSYEKL. CDR3 sequence: CASSQSSGDQETQYF. The CDR3 nucleotides read TGCGCCAGCAGCCAGTCTAGCGGAGACCAAGAGACCCAGTACTTC.

The chain carries TRBV21-1 and TRBJ2-3; the D call in the table, TRBD1, was not verified against the DNA. TRBV21-1 is recorded as a pseudogene. This CDR3 has 17 residues. The CDR3 DNA is TGTGCCAGCAGCGCACCCAGAAGGGGGTCCCCCACAGATACGCAGTATTTT. The encoded protein is CASSAPRRGSPTDTQYF.

This chain joins TRBV11-2 and TRBJ2-7; 8 positions agree with TRBD1. CDR1 is SGHAT, CDR2 FQNNGV, per germline. V gave up 2 bases and J gave up 3 bases; unmatched junction bases: 15. This CDR3 is built from 18 residues. This chain's CDR3 is CASSLTSPLTGEVYEQYF. CDR3 bases: TGTGCCAGCAGCTTAACAAGCCCCCTGACAGGGGAGGTCTACGAGCAGTACTTC.

This sequence joins TRBV4-2 and TRBJ1-2; TRBD1 matches 9 bases. Germline CDR1 reads LGHNA; CDR2 reads YNFKEQ. Trimming took 3 bases from V and 6 from J; bases not matched to a gene: 11. This CDR3 comprises 16 residues. The CDR3 region is CASSHIQGAQGNGYTF. The DNA of the CDR3 is TGTGCCAGCAGCCACATACAGGGGGCTCAGGGAAATGGCTACACCTTC.

This clone has more than one count but fewer than ten. CDR3 DNA: TGTGCCAGCAGCGTAAACACCGGCCAAGAGACCCAGTACTTC. This encodes CASSVNTGQETQYF. This sequence joins TRBV7-2 and TRBJ2-5; D not resolved. CDR1 is SGHTA and CDR2 is FQGNSA in the germline V gene. The CDR3 runs to 14 residues. With 5 bases removed from V and 1 base from J, the gap between germline ends came to 11 bases.

The V call is TRBV25-1, the J call TRBJ2-1; 9 nucleotides align to TRBD2. The V segment lost 1 base and the J segment 5 bases; nucleotides outside the gene matches: 6. This CDR3 has 16 residues. Germline-derived CDR1 and CDR2 are MGHDK and SYGVNS. In DNA form, the CDR3 reads TGTGCCAGCAGTGAATCTCGGACTAGCGCCAACAATGAGCAGTTCTTC. Its translation: CASSESRTSANNEQFF.

This clone has more than one count but fewer than ten. The rearrangement links TRBV28 to TRBJ1-2; D remains ambiguous. Trimming took off 3 bases at V and 6 bases at J, with 8 bases between the two ends. The germline V gene has CDR1 MDHEN and CDR2 SYDVKM. This CDR3 comprises 12 residues. CDR3 DNA sequence: TGTGCCAGCAGTTTTGTTGCTCATGGCTACACCTTC. Residues: CASSFVAHGYTF.

The chain uses TRBV30 and TRBJ1-2; 7 positions agree with TRBD1. The junction had 3 bases not matched to a gene; V was cut back by 1 base and J by 4 bases. The germline V gene has CDR1 GTSNPN and CDR2 SVGIG (reference sequence). CDR3 length: 13 amino acids. The chain's CDR3 is CAWSAGQRYGYTF. DNA of the CDR3: TGTGCCTGGAGTGCGGGACAGCGCTATGGCTACACCTTC.

The chain joins TRBV5-5 to TRBJ2-7; possible D gene TRBD1, 6 bases. Trimming removed 0 bases at V and 3 bases at J, with 7 bases between. The CDR3 has 13 residues. Germline CDR1 is SGHKS and CDR2 is YYEKEE (reference sequence). CDR3 region: CASSLGQVYEQYF. CDR3 nucleotides: TGTGCCAGCAGCTTGGGACAGGTCTACGAGCAGTACTTC.

The chain carries TRBV2 and TRBJ2-1; D could derive from TRBD1 or TRBD2 (6 bases each). Germline CDR1 SNHLY, CDR2 FYNNEI. This CDR3 has 16 residues. V shed 1 base and J shed 3 bases, with 13 bases lying between them. The CDR3 DNA reads TGTGCCAGCAGTGAAGGGGGCGGGACAAACTACAATGAGCAGTTCTTC. Its translation is CASSEGGGTNYNEQFF.

The V gene is TRBV2, the J gene TRBJ1-2, with D unclear. CDR3 length equals 10 residues. The germline V gene has CDR1 SNHLY and CDR2 FYNNEI. The V and J ends lost 4 bases and 11 bases respectively, with 8 bases between them. CDR3 protein: CASSVAVYTF. CDR3 nucleotide sequence: TGTGCCAGCAGTGTGGCAGTTTACACCTTC.

This clone was recorded only once. The rearrangement links TRBV5-4 to TRBJ2-7; 11 nucleotides line up with TRBD1. CDR1 is SGHNT and CDR2 is YYREEE in the germline V gene (reference sequence). CDR3 length: 15 amino acids. Losses at the gene ends were 1 base for V and 3 bases for J; bases not matched to a gene: 3. CDR3 DNA: TGTGCCAGCAGCTTGAGAGGGACAGGGGGCTACGAGCAGTACTTC. Its translation: CASSLRGTGGYEQYF.

This clone was seen many times. The V call is TRBV5-1, the J call TRBJ2-7; perhaps TRBD2 as D (6 bases). V was trimmed by 6 bases and J by 1 base, leaving 14 bases between them. This CDR3 contains 14 residues. Germline V gene lookup returns CDR1 SGHRS and CDR2 YFSETQ. The CDR3 sequence: CASTYLGGSYEQYF. In DNA, the CDR3 is TGCGCCAGCACCTATCTCGGGGGATCCTACGAGCAGTACTTC.

The chain has TRBV9 and TRBJ2-5; no reliable D call. V was shortened by 2 bases and J by 5 bases, with 7 bases between the two germline ends. The CDR3 is 12 amino acids. Germline assignment: CDR1 SGDLS and CDR2 YYNGEE. The CDR3 DNA reads TGTGCCAGCAGCGTTCATGAGGAGACCCAGTACTTC. Encoded protein: CASSVHEETQYF.

This clone appeared a few times. The V and J genes are TRBV10-3 and TRBJ2-1; 7 positions agree with TRBD1. Germline loops: CDR1 ENHRY, CDR2 SYGVKD. The ends lost 0 bases at V and 9 bases at J; junction bases unmatched: 5. This CDR3 has 14 amino acids. The CDR3 region has the DNA TGTGCCATCAGTGAGTCCTGGACAGGAATTGAGCAGTTCTTC. It codes for CAISESWTGIEQFF.

In its sample, this clone was seen once. The V gene is TRBV7-9, the J gene TRBJ2-3, with 9 bases fitting TRBD1. CDR1 and CDR2 from the germline V gene are SEHNR and FQNEAQ (reference sequence). This CDR3 is built from 15 residues. With 5 bases clipped from V and 3 bases from J, the junction kept 6 bases outside the gene matches. CDR3 sequence: CASSRTGGETDTQYF. Here the CDR3 DNA reads TGTGCCAGCAGCCGTACAGGGGGCGAGACAGATACGCAGTATTTT.

The J gene is TRBJ2-2, the V gene TRBV4-3; TRBD2 matches 10 bases. Germline assignment: CDR1 LGHNA and CDR2 YSLEER. This CDR3 spans 18 amino acids. J lost 0 bases, V lost 1 base, and 5 bases had no gene match. For the CDR3, the DNA is TGCGCCAGCAGCCAAGTGGTAGCGGGAGGCGCGAACACCGGGGAGCTGTTTTTT. Protein product: CASSQVVAGGANTGELFF.

The chain carries TRBV27 and TRBJ2-5, with TRBD1 matching 9 bases. This CDR3 has 15 residues. The V segment lost 6 bases and the J segment 5 bases; nucleotides outside the gene matches: 10. Germline V gene sequence: CDR1 MNHEY, CDR2 SMNVEV (reference sequence). CDR3 nucleotide sequence: TGTGCCAGCAGCCAGCGCGACAGGGGGACGGAGACCCAGTACTTC. Translation gives CASSQRDRGTETQYF.

For this clone: Other DNA sequences in the sample encode the same CDR3. The chain carries TRBV9 and TRBJ2-3, with D tentatively TRBD2 (6 bases). The CDR3 has 14 amino acids. Germline V gives CDR1 SGDLS, CDR2 YYNGEE. Trimming pared 0 bases from V and 6 bases from J, leaving 11 bases between. The CDR3 protein is CASSVVGRGDTQYF. CDR3 in DNA: TGTGCCAGCAGCGTAGTCGGGAGAGGTGATACGCAGTATTTT.

A single count supports this clone. A single base separates this from a much larger clone, so it may be a read error. The chain carries TRBV7-2 and TRBJ1-1; no definite D call. V lost 2 bases and J lost 1, with 2 bases in between. The CDR3 sequence is 12 residues long. The V gene's germline CDR1 is SGHTA and CDR2 FQGNSA. The CDR3 spells CASSLWNTEAFF. The CDR3 nucleotides read TGTGCCAGCAGCTTATGGAACACTGAAGCTTTCTTT.

The CDR3 protein is CASSFTSGEQYF. The CDR3 bases are TGTGCCAGCAGTTTTACTAGCGGGGAGCAGTACTTC. The rearrangement links TRBV6-5 to TRBJ2-7; 9 bases are a match to TRBD2. The CDR3 totals 12 residues. Trimming at V came to 4 bases and at J to 7 bases, leaving 2 bases not matched to a gene. The germline V gene encodes CDR1 MNHEY and CDR2 SVGAGI.

The chain is built from TRBV5-1 and TRBJ1-1; D is uncertain. The V and J ends lost 4 bases and 3 bases respectively, with 16 bases between them. Germline V gives CDR1 SGHRS, CDR2 YFSETQ. This CDR3 comprises 15 residues. In nucleotides, the CDR3 is TGCGCCAGCAGCCTTGAGACACCACGGGACACTGAAGCTTTCTTT. Its protein product is CASSLETPRDTEAFF.

The chain joins TRBV2 to TRBJ2-3; 7 positions match TRBD2. The length of the CDR3 is 14 residues. Trimming at V came to 5 bases and at J to 2 bases, leaving 4 bases not matched to a gene. CDR1 and CDR2 (germline): SNHLY, FYNNEI. The CDR3 loop reads CASSLSGATDTQYF. CDR3 DNA: TGTGCCAGCAGTCTAAGCGGGGCCACAGATACGCAGTATTTT.

Turning to this clone: The same CDR3 is also encoded by other DNA sequences in this sample. The chain is built from TRBV7-8 and TRBJ1-2; D is perhaps TRBD1 (6 bases). CDR1 is SGHVS and CDR2 is FQNEAQ in the germline V gene. This CDR3 has 14 residues. Between the trimmed V and J ends, which lost 2 bases and 4 bases, there was a span of 11 bases. The CDR3 protein is CASSLSRDTYGYTF. The CDR3 DNA reads TGTGCCAGCAGCTTAAGCCGGGACACCTATGGCTACACCTTC. The full variable domain, in which reference TRBV7-8 and TRBJ1-2 provide the parts outside the CDR3, is GAGVSQSPRYKVAKRGQDVALRCDPISGHVSLFWYQQALGQGPEFLTYFQNEAQLDKSGLPSDRFFAERPEGSVSTLKIQRTQQEDSAVYLCASSLSRDTYGYTFGSGTRLTVV.

The chain recombines TRBV11-2 with TRBJ1-2; D is ambiguous. Trimming removed 5 bases from V and 4 bases from J, with 14 bases in between. The germline V gene encodes CDR1 SGHAT and CDR2 FQNNGV. The length of the CDR3 is 14 residues. The DNA for the CDR3 is TGTGCCAGCAGCCCGACCTGGCGTCCCTATGGCTACACCTTC. Translating gives CASSPTWRPYGYTF.

As to this clone: The sample carries other DNA sequences with the same CDR3. CDR3 nucleotide sequence: TGTGCCAGCAGGACAGGGGCCTACAATGAGCAGTTCTTC. Translation gives CASRTGAYNEQFF. The chain couples TRBV28 to TRBJ2-1, with 8 bases aligning to TRBD1. Germline CDR1 and CDR2: MDHEN and SYDVKM. J lost 2 bases, V lost 6 bases, and 0 bases had no gene match. The CDR3 has 13 residues.

Many counts were recorded for this clone. The chain is built from TRBV23-1 and TRBJ2-1; no reliable D call. TRBV23-1 is flagged as an ORF with uncertain function. The V and J ends lost 0 bases and 5 bases respectively, with 8 bases between them. The CDR3 consists of 14 residues. The CDR3 DNA reads as TGCGCCAGCAGTCAATCAGAAGGTAACAATGAGCAGTTCTTC. The encoded protein is CASSQSEGNNEQFF.